This TCR beta chain came from a study of Ad26.COV2.S vaccination and SARS-CoV-2 variants (dated by TCRdb to about 2021). Looking at the study overall: Donors in the vaccine arm were drawn from COV1001, a phase I-IIa trial of Ad26.COV2.S in healthy adults that was multicentre, randomized, double-blind and placebo-controlled. Trial participants were randomized into five groups of five: low-dose or high-dose Ad26.COV2.S given once or twice, or placebo on both occasions. The TCR-sequenced set comprised approximately 32 samples: about 19 Ad26.COV2.S vaccine recipients, 5 placebo recipients and 8 SARS-CoV-2 convalescent individuals. Investigators did not know the trial group allocation while performing experiments and assessing outcomes. Ad26.COV2.S was administered intramuscularly at 5 x 10^10 or 1 x 10^11 viral particles, either as a single shot or as two shots given 56 days apart. The specificity and breadth of SARS-CoV-2-reactive T cell receptors after Ad26.COV2.S vaccination were assessed by TCRbeta repertoire sequencing. The research as a whole found: The study was not powered to compare responses between vaccine doses or regimens. It was noted by the authors that total T cell responses may have been underestimated by the TCR breadth and depth analyses. Compared with placebo recipients, Ad26.COV2.S recipients showed higher spike-specific TCR breadth (P = 0.0014). Vaccine and placebo recipients had comparable non-spike TCR breadth, which fits with the vaccine containing only spike. After vaccination, substantial breadth of spike-specific CD8+ and CD4+ T cell responses was reported.

The germline V gene gives CDR1 as KGHSH and CDR2 as LQKENI. The CDR3 measures 15 amino acids from cysteine to phenylalanine. Of the read, only the CDR3 DNA is kept; its 45 bases are in frame from base 1. Trimming accounts for 3 bases at V and 4 bases at J, while the number of junction bases matched to no gene is 5. The immunoSEQ Assay was used to sequence TCRbeta CDR3 regions. After extraction, genomic DNA underwent amplification by bias-controlled multiplex PCR, followed by high-throughput sequencing. On the study's bioinformatics: Collapsing and filtering of sequences were performed to quantify the absolute abundance of each unique TCRbeta CDR3 region. T cell fraction was estimated by normalizing TCRbeta template counts to usable DNA, which was measured by amplifying reference genes present in all nucleated cells. Repertoire TCRs were annotated as SARS-CoV-2-specific when V gene, CDR3 amino acid sequence and J gene were exactly matched to a known reactive TCR set. MIRA supplied the reference SARS-CoV-2 TCR set, which was filtered for enrichment in COVID-19-positive ImmuneCODE repertoires so that public or cross-reactive TCRs were removed. Using the MIRA antigens, annotated TCRs were further analysed by specific ORF or by position within an ORF. Depth was the summed frequency of annotated unique rearrangements, while breadth was defined as annotated unique rearrangements over total unique productive rearrangements. Group comparisons of TCR breadth used two-sided Wilcoxon rank-sum tests. Entries here come from immuneACCESS through TCRdb and include only in-frame sequences with V and J called. Some clones fail to appear in such tables; in the studies checked, an unresolved V gene covers under half of the shortfall, and the cause of the remainder is unknown. The DNA was the basis for D and trimming; V, J and clone size are from that table. For this sample there are about 480,000 clones; 70% to 90% appear just once. Clones ranked in the top ten supply roughly 13% of the sample.

Interpreted using the paper, the treatment or condition label stands for: roughly 18 received Ad26.COV2.S at low or high dose, single or two shots; about 5 received placebo; per-sample allocation not given. For vaccine and placebo recipients, the sequenced repertoires came from samples collected on day 63 after the first injection. In Cohort 1b, about two dozen adults aged 18-55 years were enrolled at a single site in Boston, USA, between 29 July and 7 August 2020. As a vaccine, Ad26.COV2.S was a replication-incompetent adenovirus type 26 vector that expressed a prefusion-stabilized SARS-CoV-2 spike protein derived from the original Wuhan strain. Worth noting for this clone: Its antigen specificity is not known. The sample holds no much larger clone one base away, and base qualities are not on file.

The source material was peripheral blood, sampled in a trial of Ad26.COV2.S vaccine versus placebo. The sequence was collected from a person aged 18 to 59 who received the Ad26.COV2.S COVID-19 vaccine or a placebo. The V and J genes are TRBV18 and TRBJ2-5, with TRBD2 matching 10 junction bases. This receptor carries the CDR3 CASSPSGRGVETQYF. The nucleotide sequence is TGTGCCAGCTCACCGAGCGGGAGGGGTGTAGAGACCCAGTACTTC.